A single sample is the source of the 18 T cell receptor beta chains below, sequenced in a study of Ad26.COV2.S vaccination and SARS-CoV-2 variants. Data came from immunoSEQ multiplex PCR; TCRdb stores just in-frame clones and leaves some out. The sample lists 300,000 to 450,000 clones, just over 90% occurring once. Sequences were derived from peripheral blood, sampled after recovery from COVID-19. These receptors were collected from a human donor who had recovered from COVID-19.

The chain has TRBV6-5 and TRBJ1-3; D unresolved. Germline assignment: CDR1 MNHEY and CDR2 SVGAGI. The CDR3 is made up of 13 amino acids. The V end was cut by 8 bases, the J end by 5 bases, with 13 bases between. The CDR3 loop is CASVVGRRNTIYF. The CDR3 DNA reads as TGTGCCAGCGTAGTGGGTCGAAGAAACACCATATATTTT.

The chain recombines TRBV13 with TRBJ1-1; no firm D call. The CDR3 extends over 15 amino acids. CDR1 is PRHDT and CDR2 is FYEKMQ in the germline V gene (reference sequence). V dropped 3 bases and J dropped 3 bases, with 14 bases sitting between them. CDR3 in DNA: TGTGCCAGCAGCTTCTCACCGCGCACCCACACTGAAGCTTTCTTT. Its protein is CASSFSPRTHTEAFF.

This clone was found once. J is TRBJ1-4 and V is TRBV5-6; D not certain. Germline CDR1 reads SGHDT; CDR2 reads YYEEEE. Trimming pared 1 base from V and 8 bases from J, leaving 9 bases between. The CDR3 consists of 13 residues. The CDR3 spells CASSLRLEEKLFF. For the CDR3, the DNA is TGTGCCAGCAGCTTGCGACTTGAAGAAAAACTGTTTTTT.

This chain connects TRBV28 to TRBJ2-3; 7 bases agree with TRBD1. This CDR3 spans 16 amino acids. V shed 3 bases and J 4 bases; nucleotides not matched to a gene: 10. Germline V gene lookup returns CDR1 MDHEN and CDR2 SYDVKM. The CDR3 spells CASSFQAGGRADTQYF. The CDR3 DNA reads TGTGCCAGCAGTTTCCAGGCAGGGGGTAGGGCAGATACGCAGTATTTT.

This chain joins TRBV6-1 and TRBJ1-4, with D tentatively TRBD1 (5 bases). The CDR3 runs to 16 residues. The germline CDR1 and CDR2 sequences are MNHNS and SASEGT. Trimming shortened V by 2 bases and J by 5 bases, and 15 bases separated the two germline ends. DNA of the CDR3: TGTGCCAGCAGTGAATACGGGGCCCATTTGAATGAAAAACTGTTTTTT. Encoded protein: CASSEYGAHLNEKLFF.

V gene TRBV18 combines with J gene TRBJ2-7; 8 bases match TRBD2. Germline CDR1 is KGHSH and CDR2 is LQKENI. CDR3 length: 15 residues. Germline trimming cut 4 bases from V and 2 bases from J; bases unmatched to any gene: 7. The CDR3 loop reads CASSLHGGGTYEQYF. The DNA for the CDR3 is TGTGCCAGCTCACTCCACGGGGGGGGAACCTACGAGCAGTACTTC.

The chain uses TRBV7-6 and TRBJ1-4; D is undetermined. Germline V gives CDR1 SGHVS, CDR2 FNYEAQ. The CDR3 has 14 amino acids. Trimming took off 4 bases at V and 5 bases at J, with 11 bases between the two ends. The CDR3 DNA sequence: TGTGCCAGCAGCTCGGCCCCGTTCAATGAAAAACTGTTTTTT. It yields the protein CASSSAPFNEKLFF. The full variable domain, with the rest looked up from reference TRBV7-6 and TRBJ1-4, is GAGVSQSPRYKVTKRGQDVALRCDPISGHVSLYWYRQALGQGPEFLTYFNYEAQQDKSGLPNDRFSAERPEGSISTLTIQRTEQRDSAMYRCASSSAPFNEKLFFGSGTQLSVL.

The chain couples TRBV7-2 to TRBJ1-6, with unresolved D. This CDR3 comprises 15 residues. Trimming removed 5 bases from V and 0 bases from J, with 8 bases in between. Germline-derived CDR1 and CDR2 are SGHTA and FQGNSA. CDR3 in DNA: TGTGCCAGCAGCCTCGGAGTCTCCTATAATTCACCCCTCCACTTT. This translates into CASSLGVSYNSPLHF.

This clone was counted once. The chain carries TRBV6-4 and TRBJ2-5, with 7 positions matching TRBD1. V was pared by 6 bases and J by 4 bases, with 5 bases of the junction left unmatched. Germline V lookup: CDR1 MRHNA, CDR2 SNTAGT. The CDR3 is 13 residues long. The CDR3 bases are TGTGCCAGCAGCAGGGGGTACGGAGAGACCCAGTACTTC. This codes for CASSRGYGETQYF.

The chain is built from TRBV19 and TRBJ1-6; 9 bases are a match to TRBD1. CDR1 LNHDA and CDR2 SQIVND come from the germline V gene (reference sequence). The CDR3 consists of 14 residues. V trimming: 8 bases; J trimming: 10 bases; junction bases outside the gene matches: 9. DNA of the CDR3: TGTGCCAGTTCGGACAGGGGAGGCAGCTCACCCCTCCACTTT. Translating gives CASSDRGGSSPLHF.

This chain connects TRBV27 to TRBJ2-3, with 9 bases fitting TRBD1. The CDR3 runs to 16 residues. Germline trimming cut 5 bases from V and 6 bases from J; bases unmatched to any gene: 12. Germline V lookup: CDR1 MNHEY, CDR2 SMNVEV (reference sequence). The DNA for the CDR3 is TGTGCCAGCAGTCTCGGACAGGGGAAGATTGTGGATACGCAGTATTTT. Its translation: CASSLGQGKIVDTQYF.

The chain joins TRBV9 to TRBJ2-3; perhaps TRBD1 as D (6 bases). Germline CDR1 reads SGDLS; CDR2 reads YYNGEE. Between the trimmed V and J ends, which lost 0 bases and 5 bases, there was a span of 13 bases. The CDR3 covers 15 residues. The CDR3 DNA follows: TGTGCCAGCAGCGTAGTAGGGGGAATTGTAGATACGCAGTATTTT. This codes for CASSVVGGIVDTQYF.

The chain recombines TRBV6-1 with TRBJ2-3; D call uncertain. The CDR3 runs to 15 residues. The V and J ends lost 0 bases and 0 bases respectively, with 7 bases between them. The germline gives CDR1 MNHNS, CDR2 SASEGT. CDR3 sequence: CASSEAGHSTDTQYF. The CDR3 DNA reads as TGTGCCAGCAGTGAAGCGGGCCATAGCACAGATACGCAGTATTTT.

The chain uses TRBV7-2 and TRBJ1-2, with a tentative D call TRBD1 (6 bases). The CDR3 spans 14 residues. The germline gives CDR1 SGHTA, CDR2 FQGNSA. V was cut by 5 bases and J by 3 bases, with 13 bases left in between. The CDR3 is CASSISQGYYGYTF. The DNA of the CDR3 is TGTGCCAGCAGCATATCACAGGGTTACTATGGCTACACCTTC. The full variable domain, rest sourced from reference TRBV7-2 and TRBJ1-2, is GAGVSQSPSNKVTEKGKDVELRCDPISGHTALYWYRQSLGQGLEFLIYFQGNSAPDKSGLPSDRFSAERTGGSVSTLTIQRTQQEDSAVYLCASSISQGYYGYTFGSGTRLTVV.

V gene TRBV5-6 combines with J gene TRBJ2-6; the match to TRBD1 covers 7 bases. This CDR3 has 18 amino acids. Germline lookup yields CDR1 SGHDT and CDR2 YYEEEE. V lost 3 bases to trimming and J lost 0 bases; unmatched junction nucleotides: 9. CDR3 region: CASSSTRDSFSGANVLTF. CDR3 nucleotides: TGTGCCAGCAGCTCAACTCGGGACAGCTTCTCTGGGGCCAACGTCCTGACTTTC.

About this clone: One end of the junction is discordant with germline, which a read error may explain. The J gene is TRBJ1-5, the V gene TRBV6-5; TRBD1 matches at 11 bases. Germline lookup yields CDR1 MNHEY and CDR2 SVGAGI. The CDR3 totals 15 residues. DNA of the CDR3: TGTGCCAGCAGTTCGCCGGGACAGGGGGTTTGGAGGCTGGATTTT. Protein: CASSSPGQGVWRLDF.

The genes are TRBV5-4 and TRBJ1-2; 8 bases are a match to TRBD1. Germline V lookup: CDR1 SGHNT, CDR2 YYREEE (reference sequence). Trimming cost V 1 base and J 5 bases; bases outside gene matches: 7. CDR3 length: 15 amino acids. The CDR3 is CASSLYSGQGYGYTF. Here the CDR3 DNA reads TGTGCCAGCAGCTTGTACAGCGGACAGGGTTATGGCTACACCTTC. Combining the CDR3 with reference TRBV5-4 and TRBJ1-2 gives the whole variable domain ETGVTQSPTHLIKTRGQQVTLRCSSQSGHNTVSWYQQALGQGPQFIFQYYREEENGRGNFPPRFSGLQFPNYSSELNVNALELDDSALYLCASSLYSGQGYGYTFGSGTRLTVV.

V usage is TRBV27 and J usage is TRBJ1-2; 8 bases agree with TRBD1. The length of the CDR3 is 17 residues. Germline assignment: CDR1 MNHEY and CDR2 SMNVEV (reference sequence). V trimming: 4 bases; J trimming: 2 bases; junction bases outside the gene matches: 12. In nucleotides, the CDR3 is TGTGCCAGCAGTTCCGACAGGGGACGCGGGGCAAACTATGGCTACACCTTC. It is translated as CASSSDRGRGANYGYTF.